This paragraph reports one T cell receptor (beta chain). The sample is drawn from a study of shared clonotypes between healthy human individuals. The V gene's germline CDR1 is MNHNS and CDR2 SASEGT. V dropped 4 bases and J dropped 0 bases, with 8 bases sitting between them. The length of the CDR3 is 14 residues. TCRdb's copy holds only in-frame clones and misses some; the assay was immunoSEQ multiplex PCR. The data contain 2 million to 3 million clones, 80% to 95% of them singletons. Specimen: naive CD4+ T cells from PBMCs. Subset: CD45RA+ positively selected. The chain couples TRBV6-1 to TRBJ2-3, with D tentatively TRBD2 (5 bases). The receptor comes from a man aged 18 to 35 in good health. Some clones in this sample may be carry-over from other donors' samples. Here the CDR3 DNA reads TGTGCCAGCAGTGGGGAGCGGAGCACAGATACGCAGTATTTT. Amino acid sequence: CASSGERSTDTQYF.